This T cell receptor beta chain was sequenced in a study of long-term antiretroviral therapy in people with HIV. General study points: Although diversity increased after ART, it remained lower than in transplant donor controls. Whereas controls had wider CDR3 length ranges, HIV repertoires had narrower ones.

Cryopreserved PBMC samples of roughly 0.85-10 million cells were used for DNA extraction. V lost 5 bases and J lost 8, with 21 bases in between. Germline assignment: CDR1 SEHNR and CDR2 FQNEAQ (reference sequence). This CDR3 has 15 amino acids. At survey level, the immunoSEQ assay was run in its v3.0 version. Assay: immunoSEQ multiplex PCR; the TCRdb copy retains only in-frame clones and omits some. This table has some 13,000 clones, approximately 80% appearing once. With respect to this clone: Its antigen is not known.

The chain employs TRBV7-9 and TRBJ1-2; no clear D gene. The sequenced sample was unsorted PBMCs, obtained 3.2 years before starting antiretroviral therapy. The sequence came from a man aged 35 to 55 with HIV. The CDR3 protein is CASSVGGSGSWGYTF. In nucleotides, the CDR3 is TGTGCCAGCAGCGTAGGTGGGTCCGGGTCCTGGGGCTACACCTTC.